Below, one TCR beta chain is given with its context. This specimen belongs to a study of CD8+ T cells in alopecia areata. Documented treatment: oral pan-JAK inhibitor, 5-10 mg twice daily. The sequencing template was cDNA reverse transcribed from extracted RNA. Some clones are missing from TCRdb's copy, which holds only in-frame ones; the method was immunoSEQ multiplex PCR. Of some 170,000 clones listed, less than 70% are singletons. The CDR3 covers 14 residues. Germline V gene data show CDR1 as SGHRS and CDR2 as YFSETQ. Between the trimmed V and J ends, which lost 0 bases and 2 bases, there was a span of 9 bases.

This sequence joins TRBV5-1 and TRBJ2-7, with D perhaps TRBD1 (5 bases). The TCR was taken from a human donor with alopecia areata. The sample here was CD8+ T cells sorted from blood, taken at week 24, from a patient treated with tofacitinib. CDR3 nucleotide sequence: TGCGCCAGCAGCTTGGGGGCAGGGCCCTACGAGCAGTACTTC. Its translation is CASSLGAGPYEQYF.